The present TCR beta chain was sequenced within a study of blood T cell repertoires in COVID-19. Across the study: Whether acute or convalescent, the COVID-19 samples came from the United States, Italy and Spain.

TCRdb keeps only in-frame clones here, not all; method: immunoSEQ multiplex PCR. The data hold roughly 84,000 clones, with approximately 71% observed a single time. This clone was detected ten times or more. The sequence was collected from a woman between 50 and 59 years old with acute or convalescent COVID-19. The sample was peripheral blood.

The CDR3, as DNA: TGCGCCAGCAGCCAAGATCAGGCAGGGAATCAGCCCCAGCATTTT. It encodes CASSQDQAGNQPQHF. The chain combines TRBV4-3 with TRBJ1-5, with TRBD1 as a possible D gene (5 bases). The ends were cut back, 0 bases at V and 4 bases at J, with 10 bases in the middle. This CDR3 has 15 amino acids. In germline, CDR1 is LGHNA, CDR2 YSLEER.